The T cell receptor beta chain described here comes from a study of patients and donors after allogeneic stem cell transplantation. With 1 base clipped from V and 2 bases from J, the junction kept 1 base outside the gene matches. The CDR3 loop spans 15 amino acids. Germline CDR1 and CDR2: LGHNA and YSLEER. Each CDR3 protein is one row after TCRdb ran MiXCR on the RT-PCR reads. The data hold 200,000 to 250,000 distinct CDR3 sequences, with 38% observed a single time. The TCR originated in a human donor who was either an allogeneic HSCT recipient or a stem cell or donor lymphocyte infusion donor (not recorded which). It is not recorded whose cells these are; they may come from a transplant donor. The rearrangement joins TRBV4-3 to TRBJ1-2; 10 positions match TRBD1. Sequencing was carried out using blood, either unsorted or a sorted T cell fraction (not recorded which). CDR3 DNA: TGCGCCAGCAGCCAAGGACAGGGGGCGAACTATGGCTACACCTTC. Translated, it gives CASSQGQGANYGYTF.